Here is one TCR beta chain with its context. Its antigen is still unknown. Using immunoSEQ multiplex PCR, the repertoire was profiled, and TCRdb retains in-frame clones only, with some absent. The sample shows 100,000 to 150,000 clones, around 84% of them seen only once. Time point reported: baseline pretreatment blood. Treatment reported: 15 Gy SBRT to primary tumor, nephrectomy 4 weeks later. Clear cell pathology was present in this patient's renal cell carcinoma. This sample was included in a study of radiation and T cells in renal cell carcinoma. The overall study: Nephrectomy followed 15 Gy stereotactic body radiation by 4 weeks.

Study findings and constraints: In blood, top tumor clones expanded by 2 weeks, shrinking by 4.

V was pared by 6 bases and J by 7 bases, with 19 bases between. The CDR3 spans 14 residues. Germline CDR1 and CDR2: SQVTM and ANQGSEA. The chain links TRBV29-1 to TRBJ2-1, with a possible D match to TRBD1 (6 bases). Material: blood, obtained from a patient whose treatment included radiotherapy and nephrectomy. The TCR originated in a woman in her fifties or sixties with renal cell carcinoma. CDR3 nucleotide sequence: TGCAGCGTCCAAGGGGGTACAGGTGTTAATGAGCAGTTCTTC. As protein: CSVQGGTGVNEQFF.